Each of the 30 T cell receptor beta chains below was sequenced from the same sample in a study of OX40 agonist ivuxolimab in advanced cancers. The table came from immunoSEQ multiplex PCR; TCRdb's copy has only in-frame clones and leaves some out. This repertoire shows approximately 39,000 clones, roughly 80% found once; its top ten account for more than 9.5%. The source was CD4+ or CD8+ T cells sorted from blood, collected in a trial of the OX40 agonist ivuxolimab. The source is an adult with an advanced solid tumor such as melanoma, head and neck, liver or kidney cancer.

V gene TRBV6-1 combines with J gene TRBJ2-1; D is unclear. Germline CDR1 MNHNS, CDR2 SASEGT. V lost 1 base to trimming and J lost 5 bases, with 9 bases between them. This CDR3 has 14 amino acids. The CDR3 loop is CASSEESWDNEQFF. CDR3 in DNA: TGTGCCAGCAGTGAAGAATCGTGGGACAATGAGCAGTTCTTC.

The rearrangement joins TRBV13 to TRBJ2-2; 7 bases fit TRBD1. With V trimmed by 1 base and J by 5 bases, 4 bases remained unmatched. CDR3 length equals 15 residues. The germline V gene encodes CDR1 PRHDT and CDR2 FYEKMQ (reference sequence). This CDR3 reads CASSLENRGTGELFF. In nucleotides, the CDR3 is TGTGCCAGCAGCTTAGAAAACAGGGGAACCGGGGAGCTGTTTTTT.

Here the CDR3 DNA reads TGTGCCAGCTCACCAAATACAGGGGGCTCTTATAATTCACCCCTCCACTTT. Translated: CASSPNTGGSYNSPLHF. The rearrangement joins TRBV18 to TRBJ1-6; 9 bases are shared with TRBD1. The ends lost 2 bases at V and 4 bases at J; junction bases unmatched: 6. The CDR3 has 17 residues. The germline V gene encodes CDR1 KGHSH and CDR2 LQKENI. The variable domain in full, completed from reference TRBV18 and TRBJ1-6, reads NAGVMQNPRHLVRRRGQEARLRCSPMKGHSHVYWYRQLPEEGLKFMVYLQKENIIDESGMPKERFSAEFPKEGPSILRIQQVVRGDSAAYFCASSPNTGGSYNSPLHFGNGTRLTVT.

The V gene is TRBV6-5, the J gene TRBJ2-5; D is unresolved. The J call is uncertain, as TRBJ2-7 better fits the DNA end. The CDR3 consists of 13 residues. The germline V gene encodes CDR1 MNHEY and CDR2 SVGAGI. The CDR3: CASSYGRFYEQYF. CDR3 DNA sequence: TGTGCCAGCAGTTACGGACGGTTCTACGAGCAGTACTTC.

The J gene is TRBJ2-7, the V gene TRBV15; 11 nucleotides match TRBD1. CDR1 is LNHNV and CDR2 is YYDKDF in the germline V gene (reference sequence). Unmatched junction bases numbered 17, after V lost 0 bases and J lost 7 bases. This CDR3 region has 19 residues. The CDR3 bases are TGTGCCACCAGCAGAGATCCCCAAATAGGGACAGGGGGATCGGAGGAGCAGTACTTC. Translation gives CATSRDPQIGTGGSEEQYF.

The J gene is TRBJ2-2, the V gene TRBV2; TRBD1 or TRBD2 may be the D gene (6 bases each). CDR1 SNHLY and CDR2 FYNNEI come from the germline V gene. V lost 7 bases to trimming and J lost 4 bases, with 16 bases between them. CDR3 length equals 15 residues. CDR3 nucleotides: TGTGCCAGCACTGGACTACAGGGAAGCACCGGGGAGCTGTTTTTT. Amino acid sequence: CASTGLQGSTGELFF.

V is TRBV28 and J is TRBJ2-7; D is uncertain. V shed 9 bases and J shed 3 bases, with 12 bases lying between them. Germline loops: CDR1 MDHEN, CDR2 SYDVKM. The CDR3 is 12 residues long. This chain's CDR3 is CASKITNYEQYF. CDR3 coding DNA: TGTGCCAGTAAGATCACGAACTACGAGCAGTACTTC.

V gene TRBV7-8 combines with J gene TRBJ1-1, with a weak D call TRBD1 (5 bases). The CDR3 totals 13 residues. Deletions cut 5 bases from V and 5 bases from J, with 12 bases between. Germline V gene sequence: CDR1 SGHVS, CDR2 FQNEAQ. CDR3 in DNA: TGTGCCAGCAGCCGTAAAGGGGAGACTGAAGCTTTCTTT. This translates into CASSRKGETEAFF.

This chain uses TRBV7-2 with TRBJ2-5; 9 bases align to TRBD2. The CDR3 covers 14 residues. Looked up from germline, CDR1 is SGHTA and CDR2 is FQGNSA. Trimming took 5 bases from V and 5 from J; bases not matched to a gene: 6. The CDR3 sequence: CASSQRTSAETQYF. As DNA, the CDR3 is TGTGCCAGCAGCCAGAGGACTAGCGCGGAGACCCAGTACTTC.

The chain links TRBV7-2 to TRBJ1-5; TRBD1 agrees at 9 bases. Germline assignment: CDR1 SGHTA and CDR2 FQGNSA. CDR3 length: 14 amino acids. The ends lost 3 bases at V and 5 bases at J; junction bases unmatched: 2. For the CDR3, the DNA is TGTGCCAGCAGCTTTAGACAGGGGGATCAGCCCCAGCATTTT. Protein: CASSFRQGDQPQHF.

V usage is TRBV14 and J usage is TRBJ1-4; D is unclear. This CDR3 is built from 16 residues. Trimming stripped 0 bases from V and 4 bases from J, with 12 bases between. Germline values: CDR1 SGHDN, CDR2 FVKESK. The CDR3 reads CASSQDRGSGNEKLFF. The CDR3 bases are TGTGCCAGCAGCCAAGATCGTGGGTCGGGTAATGAAAAACTGTTTTTT.

This clone was picked up a small number of times. This chain connects TRBV30 to TRBJ1-1; TRBD1 matches at 9 bases. CDR3 length equals 13 residues. Looked up from germline, CDR1 is GTSNPN and CDR2 is SVGIG (reference sequence). V shed 4 bases, J shed 4 bases, and the junction held 4 bases outside the gene matches. The CDR3 DNA follows: TGTGCCTGGACCGGGACAGGGTTCACTGAAGCTTTCTTT. Protein sequence: CAWTGTGFTEAFF.

The V call is TRBV27, the J call TRBJ1-5, with a tentative D call TRBD1 (5 bases). The germline CDR1 and CDR2 sequences are MNHEY and SMNVEV (reference sequence). This CDR3 has 16 amino acids. Between the trimmed V and J ends, which lost 6 bases and 0 bases, there was a span of 15 bases. The CDR3 region is CASRSGTAYSNQPQHF. The CDR3 DNA follows: TGTGCCAGCAGAAGCGGGACGGCATATAGCAATCAGCCCCAGCATTTT.

This chain joins TRBV6-5 and TRBJ2-2; 7 positions match TRBD1. Germline assignment: CDR1 MNHEY and CDR2 SVGAGI. CDR3 length: 14 residues. V lost 10 bases, J lost 6 bases, and 11 bases stayed unmatched. The CDR3 DNA follows: TGTGCCACTTGCTGGATACAGGGGTCCGGGGAGCTGTTTTTT. It is translated as CATCWIQGSGELFF.

This chain uses TRBV4-1 with TRBJ1-5; 7 bases map to TRBD1. The J segment lost 3 bases and the V segment lost 0 bases, leaving 8 bases of the junction unmatched. The germline CDR1 and CDR2 sequences are MGHRA and YSYEKL. This CDR3 is 17 amino acids long. The CDR3 protein is CASSQDPTGPLNQPQHF. The DNA of the CDR3 is TGCGCCAGCAGCCAAGATCCGACAGGGCCTCTCAATCAGCCCCAGCATTTT.

The gene calls are TRBV2 and TRBJ2-5; D is possibly TRBD1 (5 bases). V lost 7 bases to trimming and J lost 5 bases, with 11 bases between them. This CDR3 contains 12 residues. Per germline, CDR1 SNHLY and CDR2 FYNNEI. CDR3 DNA sequence: TGTGCCAGCAAAGGGTCAGGGGAGACCCAGTACTTC. Amino acid sequence: CASKGSGETQYF.

This rearrangement joins TRBV4-2 to TRBJ2-2; TRBD2 is a possible D gene (6 bases). Trimming removed 1 base from V and 5 bases from J, with 14 bases in between. In germline, CDR1 is LGHNA, CDR2 YNFKEQ. The CDR3 loop spans 16 amino acids. The CDR3 loop reads CASSQGDSAGTGELFF. CDR3 in DNA: TGTGCCAGCAGCCAAGGGGACTCGGCAGGAACCGGGGAGCTGTTTTTT.

The chain joins TRBV27 to TRBJ2-5, with D tentatively TRBD1 (6 bases). This CDR3 spans 13 amino acids. Germline assignment: CDR1 MNHEY and CDR2 SMNVEV (reference sequence). V lost 2 bases to trimming and J lost 4 bases, with 8 bases between them. The CDR3 DNA reads as TGTGCCAGCAGTTTAAGAGGGGGAGAGACCCAGTACTTC. This codes for CASSLRGGETQYF.

J is TRBJ1-1 and V is TRBV5-1, with D maybe TRBD1 (6 bases). Germline V gene data show CDR1 as SGHRS and CDR2 as YFSETQ. The CDR3 length is 16 residues. Trimming removed 1 base from V and 0 bases from J, with 13 bases in between. The CDR3 DNA follows: TGCGCCAGCAGCTTGAGGACAGATTCCATGAACACTGAAGCTTTCTTT. Residues: CASSLRTDSMNTEAFF. Supplemented by reference TRBV5-1 and TRBJ1-1, the full variable domain reads KAGVTQTPRYLIKTRGQQVTLSCSPISGHRSVSWYQQTPGQGLQFLFEYFSETQRNKGNFPGRFSGRQFSNSRSEMNVSTLELGDSALYLCASSLRTDSMNTEAFFGQGTRLTVV.

Points on this clone: The same CDR3 can be traced to other DNA sequences in this sample. J is TRBJ2-7 and V is TRBV5-1; the D gene is possibly TRBD1 (5 bases). The CDR3 has 12 residues. V lost 1 base and J lost 3, with 5 bases in between. Per germline, CDR1 SGHRS and CDR2 YFSETQ. The CDR3, as DNA: TGCGCCAGCAGCTTGCAGGGCTACGAGCAGTACTTC. Its translation: CASSLQGYEQYF. The full variable domain, completed using reference TRBV5-1 and TRBJ2-7, is KAGVTQTPRYLIKTRGQQVTLSCSPISGHRSVSWYQQTPGQGLQFLFEYFSETQRNKGNFPGRFSGRQFSNSRSEMNVSTLELGDSALYLCASSLQGYEQYFGPGTRLTVT.

V is TRBV29-1 and J is TRBJ1-1; 12 nucleotides line up with TRBD1. V trimming: 6 bases; J trimming: 7 bases; junction bases outside the gene matches: 3. CDR3 length: 12 residues. Germline lookup yields CDR1 SQVTM and CDR2 ANQGSEA. CDR3 in amino acids: CSVGTGGGEAFF. CDR3 nucleotide sequence: TGCAGCGTGGGGACAGGGGGCGGTGAAGCTTTCTTT.

The chain has TRBV10-2 and TRBJ2-7, with D hard to call. Between the trimmed V and J ends, which lost 3 bases and 2 bases, there was a span of 17 bases. The CDR3 loop spans 16 amino acids. Looked up from germline, CDR1 is WSHSY and CDR2 is SAAADI. The CDR3 sequence: CASSDLGAGFTYEQYF. In DNA form, the CDR3 reads TGCGCCAGCAGTGACCTAGGTGCAGGCTTTACCTACGAGCAGTACTTC.

The chain carries TRBV4-2 and TRBJ2-7; D call uncertain. Germline V gene data show CDR1 as LGHNA and CDR2 as YNFKEQ. Trimming took 1 base from V and 0 from J, leaving 19 bases between them. The CDR3 is 18 residues long. In nucleotides, the CDR3 is TGTGCCAGCAGCCAAGTAGCCCCCCCAGGACGCAGCTCCTACGAGCAGTACTTC. This codes for CASSQVAPPGRSSYEQYF.

V is TRBV4-1 and J is TRBJ2-5; D perhaps matches TRBD2 (6 bases). The germline CDR1 and CDR2 sequences are MGHRA and YSYEKL. V was shortened by 0 bases and J by 5 bases, with 13 bases between the two germline ends. The CDR3 spans 15 residues. CDR3 in DNA: TGCGCCAGCAGCCAAGAGTCTGGAGGGCTCGAGACCCAGTACTTC. Protein: CASSQESGGLETQYF.

This rearrangement joins TRBV28 to TRBJ2-4; 14 positions match TRBD2. Trimming cost V 3 bases and J 0 bases; bases outside gene matches: 10. The CDR3 is made up of 20 amino acids. Germline V gene data show CDR1 as MDHEN and CDR2 as SYDVKM. DNA of the CDR3: TGTGCCAGCAGTTTCTCCATCGGGACTAGCGGGGGAGTAGCCAAAAACATTCAGTACTTC. Its translation: CASSFSIGTSGGVAKNIQYF.

The chain joins TRBV15 to TRBJ1-2; no definite D call. There are 16 residues in the CDR3. V was clipped by 1 base and J by 3 bases, with 15 bases between them. Germline-derived CDR1 and CDR2 are LNHNV and YYDKDF (reference sequence). CDR3 DNA sequence: TGTGCCACCAGCAGAGGATTTGGGGAGCATGACTATGGCTACACCTTC. Encoded protein: CATSRGFGEHDYGYTF.

The J gene is TRBJ2-7, the V gene TRBV19, with 13 nucleotides matching TRBD2. The CDR3 length is 17 residues. The V gene's germline CDR1 is LNHDA and CDR2 SQIVND (reference sequence). The V and J ends lost 3 bases and 2 bases, in that order; junction bases with no gene match: 7. This CDR3 is CASSILGLAGRPYEQYF. The CDR3 nucleotides read TGTGCCAGTAGTATTTTGGGACTAGCGGGGCGTCCCTACGAGCAGTACTTC.

This clone was recorded once. The V gene is TRBV11-3, the J gene TRBJ2-5; a weak D match, TRBD2 (6 bases). CDR1 SGHNT and CDR2 YENEEA come from the germline V gene. This CDR3 region has 13 residues. Trimming took off 5 bases at V and 8 bases at J, with 15 bases between the two ends. The CDR3 region has the DNA TGTGCCAGCAGCCCCCTCGGCGGGGCCACCCAGTACTTC. This gives the protein CASSPLGGATQYF.

The chain recombines TRBV4-1 with TRBJ2-1, with 9 nucleotides matching TRBD2. The germline V gene encodes CDR1 MGHRA and CDR2 YSYEKL. Trimming cost V 1 base and J 3 bases; bases outside gene matches: 7. The CDR3 has 17 amino acids. The CDR3 is CASSQGGISGGYNEQFF. The DNA for the CDR3 is TGCGCCAGCAGCCAAGGTGGGATTAGCGGGGGCTACAATGAGCAGTTCTTC.

The chain is built from TRBV6-4 and TRBJ2-2; D is ambiguous. Germline loops: CDR1 MRHNA, CDR2 SNTAGT. V lost 0 bases, J lost 4 bases, and 3 bases lay in between. There are 13 residues in the CDR3. The CDR3 DNA sequence: TGTGCCAGCAGTGACTCAGGCACCGGGGAGCTGTTTTTT. It translates to CASSDSGTGELFF.